The rows below give T cell receptor beta chains drawn from one sample of a study of early T cells in non-severe SARS-CoV-2 infection. TCRdb reprocessed the 5' RACE reads with MiXCR, giving one entry per CDR3 protein. There are roughly 57,000 distinct CDR3 sequences in the sample; approximately 13% occur only once, and around 1.4% lies in the top ten. Sequenced input: whole blood. All receptors derive from an adult who was a healthcare worker with PCR-confirmed SARS-CoV-2 infection or an uninfected control (not recorded which). The CDR3 runs from the conserved cysteine through the conserved F or W. A D gene is named only where the DNA matches it firmly. Part of the rows lack a size; the others show once, few, many or a class for expanded clones.

TRBV3-1	-	TRBJ1-1	-	TGTGCCAGCAGCCAGTTGGGGAACACTGAAGCTTTCTTT	CASSQLGNTEAFF
TRBV13	many	TRBJ1-6	-	TGTGCCAGCAGCTTGTGGCGGGGGAGCTCCTATAATTCACCCCTCCACTTT	CASSLWRGSSYNSPLHF
TRBV13	many	TRBJ2-7	TRBD1	TGTGCCAGCAGTCATCTTTCCGATGGACAGGGACCCTCCTACGAGCAGTACTTC	CASSHLSDGQGPSYEQYF
TRBV6-1	many	TRBJ2-7	-	TGTGCCAGCAGTGTCAAGGGGGGCGACGAGCAGTACTTC	CASSVKGGDEQYF
TRBV6-5	few	TRBJ2-3	-	TGTGCCAGCAGTTACCGCATTAGAGATACGCAGTATTTT	CASSYRIRDTQYF
TRBV20-1	many	TRBJ1-6	-	TGCAGTGCCAGGGCGGGAAACTTACTCGGCTTGAATTCACCCCTCCACTTT	CSARAGNLLGLNSPLHF
TRBV5-1	few	TRBJ2-1	-	TGCGCCAGCAGCTTAGGCGGGTTTCTGCTTTCCAATGAGCAGTTCTTC	CASSLGGFLLSNEQFF
TRBV11-2	-	TRBJ2-3	-	TGTGCCAGCAGCTTAAGAGGTTTCGGCGGCACAGATACGCAGTATTTT	CASSLRGFGGTDTQYF
TRBV12-3/TRBV12-4	many	TRBJ1-6	-	TGTGCCAGCAGTTTAGCCTACAAATATAATTCACCCCTCCACTTT	CASSLAYKYNSPLHF
TRBV5-1	-	TRBJ2-3	-	TGCGCCAGCAGCCCCAGACCGGGGGGCACAGATACGCAGTATTTT	CASSPRPGGTDTQYF
TRBV27	-	TRBJ2-7	TRBD1	TGTGCCAGCAATACCCGGGGACAGGCGGAGTACTTC	CASNTRGQAEYF
TRBV12-3/TRBV12-4	many	TRBJ2-7	-	TGTGCCAGCAGGTCCGGGGTGGATAGGGAGCAGTACTTC	CASRSGVDREQYF
TRBV20-1	few	TRBJ2-2	TRBD1	TGCAGTGCCGGGACAGGGTACACCGGGGAGCTGTTTTTT	CSAGTGYTGELFF
TRBV6-1	-	TRBJ1-2	-	TGTGCGATGTTAGTGCAGGGCCTTTCTGGCTACACCTTC	CAMLVQGLSGYTF
TRBV18	many	TRBJ1-1	TRBD1	TGTGCCAGCTCACGACAGGGGAACACTGAAGCTTTCTTT	CASSRQGNTEAFF
TRBV6-1	many	TRBJ1-2	-	TGTGCCAGCAGTAGAGACGGGTTCTATGGCTACACCTTC	CASSRDGFYGYTF
TRBV5-5	few	TRBJ2-7	-	TGTGCCAGCAGCCCCTCCTCCGCCTACGAGCAGTACTTC	CASSPSSAYEQYF
TRBV20-1	-	TRBJ2-3	TRBD2	TGCAGTGCGTATCTAGCGGGGGGCCGCGCAGATACGCAGTATTTT	CSAYLAGGRADTQYF
TRBV10-3	many	TRBJ1-4	-	TGTGCCATCAGTGAACGGGATCCCTCAACTAATGAAAAACTGTTTTTT	CAISERDPSTNEKLFF
TRBV10-3	many	TRBJ2-5	-	TGTGCCATCAGTGAGTCGGACCTCTCGGGAGAGACCCAGTACTTC	CAISESDLSGETQYF
TRBV19	many	TRBJ2-3	TRBD1	TGTGCCAGTAGTATAGCCGGGACAGCTTTTACAGATACGCAGTATTTT	CASSIAGTAFTDTQYF
TRBV30	few	TRBJ1-5	-	TGTGCCTGGGGGACTGATCAGCCCCAGCATTTT	CAWGTDQPQHF
TRBV4-3	many	TRBJ2-7	-	TGCGCCAGCAGCCAAGATCGGGCCGGGACATCCCTACGGCCTTACGAGCAGTACTTC	CASSQDRAGTSLRPYEQYF
TRBV14	-	TRBJ2-2	-	TGTGCCAGCAGCCAAGACCCTTCTGGAGGCGGGGAGCTGTTTTTT	CASSQDPSGGGELFF
TRBV20-1	-	TRBJ1-3	-	TGCAGTGCCCGCCGGCCCAGAACAATGCCCCCTTACTCTGGAAACACCATATATTTT	CSARRPRTMPPYSGNTIYF
TRBV30	few	TRBJ1-2	TRBD1	TGTGCCTGGAGTTTGACAGGGGGCTATGGCTACACCTTC	CAWSLTGGYGYTF
TRBV7-9	-	TRBJ2-6	-	TGTGCCAGCAGCCCGGACGGCCACAACGTCCTGACTTTC	CASSPDGHNVLTF
TRBV6-5	once	TRBJ2-3	TRBD2	TGTGTCAGCAGTTACTCCCCGGGACTAGCCGATACGCAGTATTTT	CVSSYSPGLADTQYF
TRBV19	few	TRBJ2-3	-	TGTGCCAGTAGTGCCCTGGGACCGGCCCACCGGTATTTT	CASSALGPAHRYF